A selection of T cell receptor beta chains follows, all from one sample in a study of cytomegalovirus exposure and HLA in healthy donors. Profiled with immunoSEQ multiplex PCR; TCRdb holds only in-frame clones, not every one. The table lists 150,000 or so clones, approximately 86% of them singletons, with around 22% in the top ten. Sequenced input: PBMCs. The receptors derive from a man between 18 and 35 years old in good health and CMV-seropositive. The CDR3 runs from the conserved cysteine through the conserved F or W. A D gene is named only where the DNA matches it firmly. Clone sizes are given selectively: once, few, many, or a class where the clone is expanded.

TGTGCCAGCAGCTCCTCCGGAATTAGACAGGGGCGCTATGGCTACACCTTC | CASSSSGIRQGRYGYTF | 17 | TRBD1 | . | TRBJ1-2 | TRBV7-9
TGTGCCAGCAGTTACCAGGGTCGACAAGAGACCCAGTACTTC | CASSYQGRQETQYF | 14 | . | once | TRBJ2-5 | TRBV6-5
TGTGCCAGCAGGGGACTAGCGGGGGGGAGAAGAGATACGCAGTATTTT | CASRGLAGGRRDTQYF | 16 | TRBD2 | . | TRBJ2-3 | TRBV27
TGTGCCAGCAGCTTAGAGCGGGTGAACACCGGGGAGCTGTTTTTT | CASSLERVNTGELFF | 15 | . | . | TRBJ2-2 | TRBV7-8
TGTGCCAGCAGCGCCAGTATGAACACTGAAGCTTTCTTT | CASSASMNTEAFF | 13 | . | . | TRBJ1-1 | TRBV7-2
TGTGCCAGCAGCTTGACCCGGGGGTGGAACACTGAAGCTTTCTTT | CASSLTRGWNTEAFF | 15 | . | . | TRBJ1-1 | TRBV7-6
TGTGCCAGCAGCGTAGAAGGAGGGTACACAGATACGCAGTATTTT | CASSVEGGYTDTQYF | 15 | . | few | TRBJ2-3 | TRBV9
TGTGCCACCAGCAGAAAGACAGGCCAGCAGTACTTC | CATSRKTGQQYF | 12 | . | . | TRBJ2-7 | TRBV15
TGTGCCAGTAGGAAGGACAGGGGGGAGTTCTACGAGCAGTACTTC | CASRKDRGEFYEQYF | 15 | TRBD1 | . | TRBJ2-7 | TRBV19
TGTGCCAGCAGCGCGCGGGACAGGGGCCGAAATGGCTACACCTTC | CASSARDRGRNGYTF | 15 | TRBD1 | few | TRBJ1-2 | TRBV13
TGTGCCAGCAGCGTAGGGACAGGGGGTCAGCCCCAGCATTTT | CASSVGTGGQPQHF | 14 | TRBD1 | . | TRBJ1-5 | TRBV9
TGTGCCAGCAGCGCCGGGACTAGCGAATACGAGCAGTACTTC | CASSAGTSEYEQYF | 14 | TRBD2 | . | TRBJ2-7 | TRBV9
TGTGCCTGGAGCCCACAGGCACATCCCTATGGCTACACCTTC | CAWSPQAHPYGYTF | 14 | . | . | TRBJ1-2 | TRBV30
TGCAGCGTCGGGACAGGGGGCACTGAAGCTTTCTTT | CSVGTGGTEAFF | 12 | TRBD1 | . | TRBJ1-1 | TRBV29-1
TGTGCCAGCTCACCATCAGCGGCTAGCACAGATACGCAGTATTTT | CASSPSAASTDTQYF | 15 | . | . | TRBJ2-3 | TRBV18
TGTGCCACCAGTCAGGGGGCAAACTATGGCTACACCTTC | CATSQGANYGYTF | 13 | TRBD1 | . | TRBJ1-2 | TRBV15
TGTGCCACCAGCAGAGAAGGGCAGGGTAATGAAAAACTGTTTTTT | CATSREGQGNEKLFF | 15 | . | . | TRBJ1-4 | TRBV15
TGTGCCACCCGGGACAGGGGGACCACTGAAGCTTTCTTT | CATRDRGTTEAFF | 13 | TRBD1 | . | TRBJ1-1 | TRBV19
TGTGCCAGTACCCCAGGGCTGAACACTGAAGCTTTCTTT | CASTPGLNTEAFF | 13 | . | . | TRBJ1-1 | TRBV19
TGCGCCAGCAGCTCGGTAGCGGGAGGCGGAGAGACCCAGTACTTC | CASSSVAGGGETQYF | 15 | TRBD2 | once | TRBJ2-5 | TRBV5-1
TGTGCCAGCTTCGGGGGGATGGACACTGAAGCTTTCTTT | CASFGGMDTEAFF | 13 | . | . | TRBJ1-1 | TRBV6-6
TGTGCCTGGAGCCCTCGGGACTCCGCAGGGGAGCTGTTTTTT | CAWSPRDSAGELFF | 14 | . | . | TRBJ2-2 | TRBV30
TGTGCCAGCAGCGTAAAGCCGGCTAGTGGCGAGCAGTACTTC | CASSVKPASGEQYF | 14 | . | . | TRBJ2-7 | TRBV9
TGTGCCAGCAGAGGGACTTATAGCAATCAGCCCCAGCATTTT | CASRGTYSNQPQHF | 14 | . | . | TRBJ1-5 | TRBV6-6
TGTGCCAGCAGCTCAGGAGCTGGGGCGGGCTACACCTTC | CASSSGAGAGYTF | 13 | . | . | TRBJ1-2 | TRBV6-5
TGTGCCAGCAGTTACTCGGCGGGGACCAACACTGAAGCTTTCTTT | CASSYSAGTNTEAFF | 15 | . | . | TRBJ1-1 | TRBV6-5
TGTGCCAGCAGCGCGGACAGTATGGGACACAGCGATGAGCAGTTCTTC | CASSADSMGHSDEQFF | 16 | . | few | TRBJ2-1 | TRBV7-2
TGCGCCAGCAGTGAGTCGGCTAGCGGGGACGAGCAGTACTTC | CASSESASGDEQYF | 14 | TRBD2 | . | TRBJ2-7 | TRBV10-2
TGTGCCAGCCGGGCAGGGCCTAACTATGGCTACACCTTC | CASRAGPNYGYTF | 13 | . | . | TRBJ1-2 | TRBV2
TGTGCAAGTCGCTTAGGAGGGGCTAGCGGGGACTACACCGGGGAGCTGTTTTTT | CASRLGGASGDYTGELFF | 18 | . | . | TRBJ2-2 | TRBV12-2
TGTGCCAGTAAGGCGGGCCAAACCTACGAGCAGTACTTC | CASKAGQTYEQYF | 13 | . | . | TRBJ2-7 | TRBV19
TGCAGCGTTGAATGGGACAGGGTCGGTGAGCAGTACTTC | CSVEWDRVGEQYF | 13 | TRBD1 | . | TRBJ2-7 | TRBV29-1
TGTGCCAGCTCACGTAGACAGGGTGATAGCAATCAGCCCCAGCATTTT | CASSRRQGDSNQPQHF | 16 | TRBD1 | . | TRBJ1-5 | TRBV18
TGCGCCAGCAGCTTGACACCTTACAATGAGCAGTTCTTC | CASSLTPYNEQFF | 13 | . | once | TRBJ2-1 | TRBV5-1
TGTGCCAGCAGTGACTCGACTGCCTCTGGGGCCAACGTCCTGACTTTC | CASSDSTASGANVLTF | 16 | . | . | TRBJ2-6 | TRBV6-4
TGTGCCAGCAGCAATAGACTAGCGGGGCGGGAGACCCAGTACTTC | CASSNRLAGRETQYF | 15 | TRBD2 | . | TRBJ2-5 | TRBV11-2
TGTGCCAGCTCACCACAGACAGCCAATGAGCAGTTCTTC | CASSPQTANEQFF | 13 | . | . | TRBJ2-1 | TRBV18
TGCGCCAGCAGCTTCATCTACACAGATACGCAGTATTTT | CASSFIYTDTQYF | 13 | . | . | TRBJ2-3 | TRBV5-1
TGTGCCTGGAGTGTAGGGACAGGGGTAGGAGAGACCCAGTACTTC | CAWSVGTGVGETQYF | 15 | TRBD1 | . | TRBJ2-5 | TRBV30